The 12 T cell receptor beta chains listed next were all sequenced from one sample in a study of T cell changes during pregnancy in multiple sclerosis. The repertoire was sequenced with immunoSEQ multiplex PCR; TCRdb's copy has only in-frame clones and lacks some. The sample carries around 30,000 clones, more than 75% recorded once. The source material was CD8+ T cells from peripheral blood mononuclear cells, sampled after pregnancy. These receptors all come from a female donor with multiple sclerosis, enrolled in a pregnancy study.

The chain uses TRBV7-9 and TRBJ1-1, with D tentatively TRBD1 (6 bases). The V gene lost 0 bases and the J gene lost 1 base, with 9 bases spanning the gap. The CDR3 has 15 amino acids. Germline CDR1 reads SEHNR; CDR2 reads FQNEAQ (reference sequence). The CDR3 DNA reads TGTGCCAGCAGCTTAGCCACAGGGTGGAACACTGAAGCTTTCTTT. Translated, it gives CASSLATGWNTEAFF.

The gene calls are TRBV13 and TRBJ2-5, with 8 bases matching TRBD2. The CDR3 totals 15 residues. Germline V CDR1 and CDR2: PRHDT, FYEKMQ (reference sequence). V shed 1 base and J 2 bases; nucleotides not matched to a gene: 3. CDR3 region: CASSLDRGGQETQYF. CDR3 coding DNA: TGTGCCAGCAGCTTAGATCGGGGGGGACAAGAGACCCAGTACTTC. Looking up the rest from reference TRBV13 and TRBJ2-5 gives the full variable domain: AAGVIQSPRHLIKEKRETATLKCYPIPRHDTVYWYQQGPGQDPQFLISFYEKMQSDKGSIPDRFSAQQFSDYHSELNMSSLELGDSALYFCASSLDRGGQETQYFGPGTRLLVL.

The CDR3 spells CASSIDNEGPGYEQYF. CDR3 bases: TGTGCCAGTAGTATCGACAATGAGGGTCCAGGCTACGAGCAGTACTTC. The chain links TRBV19 to TRBJ2-7; D might be TRBD2 (5 bases). V was pared by 3 bases and J by 3 bases, with 18 bases between. The CDR3 covers 16 residues. Germline loops: CDR1 LNHDA, CDR2 SQIVND (reference sequence).

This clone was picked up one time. CDR3 nucleotides: TGTGCCACCATAGCGTATTCGAACACCGGGGAGCTGTTTTTT. Translating it yields CATIAYSNTGELFF. The J gene is TRBJ2-2, the V gene TRBV11-2; D might be TRBD2 (5 bases). Germline-derived CDR1 and CDR2 are SGHAT and FQNNGV. Trimming took off 10 bases at V and 0 bases at J, with 12 bases between the two ends. The CDR3 loop spans 14 amino acids.

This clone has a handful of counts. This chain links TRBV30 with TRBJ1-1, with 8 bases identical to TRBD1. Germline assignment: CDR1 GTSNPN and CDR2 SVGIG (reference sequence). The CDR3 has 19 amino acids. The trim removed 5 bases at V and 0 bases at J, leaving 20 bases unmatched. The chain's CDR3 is CAWSDLEDRVSSMNTEAFF. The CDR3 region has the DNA TGTGCCTGGTCCGACTTGGAGGACAGGGTATCATCCATGAACACTGAAGCTTTCTTT.

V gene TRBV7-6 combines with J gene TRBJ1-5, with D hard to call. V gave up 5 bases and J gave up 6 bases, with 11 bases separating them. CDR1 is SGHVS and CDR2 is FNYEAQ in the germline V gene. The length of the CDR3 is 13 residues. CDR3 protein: CASSAYEGQPQHF. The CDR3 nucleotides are TGTGCCAGCAGCGCCTATGAGGGTCAGCCCCAGCATTTT.

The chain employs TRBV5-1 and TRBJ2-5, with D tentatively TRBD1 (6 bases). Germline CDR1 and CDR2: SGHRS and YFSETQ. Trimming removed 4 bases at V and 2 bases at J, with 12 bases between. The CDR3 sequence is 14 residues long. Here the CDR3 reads CASSTQGSQETQYF. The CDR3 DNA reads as TGCGCCAGCAGCACACAGGGATCGCAAGAGACCCAGTACTTC.

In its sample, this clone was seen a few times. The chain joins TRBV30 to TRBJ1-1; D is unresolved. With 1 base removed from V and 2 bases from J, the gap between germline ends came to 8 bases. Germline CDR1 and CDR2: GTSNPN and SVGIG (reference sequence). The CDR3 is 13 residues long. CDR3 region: CAWSDTPNTEAFF. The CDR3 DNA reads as TGTGCCTGGAGTGACACACCCAACACTGAAGCTTTCTTT.

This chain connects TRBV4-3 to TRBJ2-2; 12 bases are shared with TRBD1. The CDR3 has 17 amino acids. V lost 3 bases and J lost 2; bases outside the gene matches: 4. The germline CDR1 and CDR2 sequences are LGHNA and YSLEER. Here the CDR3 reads CASSQGQGAINTGELFF. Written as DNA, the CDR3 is TGCGCCAGCAGCCAGGGACAGGGGGCGATTAACACCGGGGAGCTGTTTTTT.

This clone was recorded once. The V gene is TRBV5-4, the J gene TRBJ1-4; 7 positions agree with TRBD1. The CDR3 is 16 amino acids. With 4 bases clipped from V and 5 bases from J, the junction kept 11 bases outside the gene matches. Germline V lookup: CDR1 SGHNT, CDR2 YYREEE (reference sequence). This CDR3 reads CASSGWGDSNNEKLFF. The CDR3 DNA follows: TGTGCCAGCAGCGGATGGGGGGACAGCAACAATGAAAAACTGTTTTTT.

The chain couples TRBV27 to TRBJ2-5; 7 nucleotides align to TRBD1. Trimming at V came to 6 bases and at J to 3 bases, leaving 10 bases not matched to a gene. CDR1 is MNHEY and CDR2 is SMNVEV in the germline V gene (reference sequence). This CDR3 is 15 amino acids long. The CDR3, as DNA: TGTGCCAGCAGACCCACAGGGGCCACCGAAGAGACCCAGTACTTC. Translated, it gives CASRPTGATEETQYF.

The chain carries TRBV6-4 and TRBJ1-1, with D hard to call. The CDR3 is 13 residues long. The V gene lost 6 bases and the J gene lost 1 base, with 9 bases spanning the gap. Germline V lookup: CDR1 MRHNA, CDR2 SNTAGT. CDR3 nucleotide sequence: TGTGCCAGCAGCAAGGAGGAGAACACTGAAGCTTTCTTT. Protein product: CASSKEENTEAFF.